The T cell receptor beta chain under discussion was sequenced for a study of blood T cells in healthy people across ages. Points on this clonotype: Its target is not known.

Germline V gives CDR1 LNHNV, CDR2 YYDKDF (reference sequence). V dropped 3 bases and J dropped 2; count of bases not matched to a gene: 8. The CDR3 is made up of 16 amino acids. The use of a sample-barcoded 5' primer and a J-beta primer mix characterized a second PCR of about 7 to 12 cycles. From the 5' RACE reads, TCRdb called clonotypes with MiXCR, one entry per CDR3 protein. The sample lists about 540,000 distinct CDR3 sequences; around 24% were seen once. Study findings and constraints: Measured against age, TCR beta diversity per million T cells decreased in a roughly linear manner.

These same data were also listed under a study on T cells of mothers and their children. That paper adds: Donation was provided by three healthy Caucasian mothers along with their six children.

V gene TRBV15 combines with J gene TRBJ2-3; TRBD2 matches 7 bases. Material: blood. The receptor was isolated from a boy between 10 and 17 years old in good health. The CDR3 nucleotides are TGTGCCACCAGCAGGGGTCCGGGGGGAGCCACAGATACGCAGTATTTT. As protein: CATSRGPGGATDTQYF.